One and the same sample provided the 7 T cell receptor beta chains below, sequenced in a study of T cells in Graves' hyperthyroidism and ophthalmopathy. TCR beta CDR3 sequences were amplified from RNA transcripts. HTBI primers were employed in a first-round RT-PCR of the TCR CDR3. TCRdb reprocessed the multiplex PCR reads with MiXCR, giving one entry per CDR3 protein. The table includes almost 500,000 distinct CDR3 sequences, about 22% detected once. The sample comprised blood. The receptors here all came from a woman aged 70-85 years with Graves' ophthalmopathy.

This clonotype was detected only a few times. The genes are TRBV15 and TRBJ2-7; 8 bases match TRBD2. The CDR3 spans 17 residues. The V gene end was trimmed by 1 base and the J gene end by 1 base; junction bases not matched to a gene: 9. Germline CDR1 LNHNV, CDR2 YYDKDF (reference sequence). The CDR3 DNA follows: TGTGCCACCAGCAGAGCCCCCACCCAGCGGGAGTCCTACGAGCAGTACTTC. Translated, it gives CATSRAPTQRESYEQYF. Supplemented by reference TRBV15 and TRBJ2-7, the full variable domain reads DAMVIQNPRYQVTQFGKPVTLSCSQTLNHNVMYWYQQKSSQAPKLLFHYYDKDFNNEADTPDNFQSRRPNTSFCFLDIRSPGLGDTAMYLCATSRAPTQRESYEQYFGPGTRLTVT.

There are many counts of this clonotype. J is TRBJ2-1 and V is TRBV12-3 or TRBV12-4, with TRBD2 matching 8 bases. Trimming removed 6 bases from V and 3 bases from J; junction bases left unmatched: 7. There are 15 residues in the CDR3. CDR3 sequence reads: CASSKREYRYNEQFF. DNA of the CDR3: TGTGCCAGCAGCAAGCGGGAGTATCGCTACAATGAGCAGTTCTTC.

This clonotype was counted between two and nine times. CDR3 nucleotides: TGTGCCAGCAGTTTGGGCCCCCGAGGCACTGAAGCTTTCTTT. Translation gives CASSLGPRGTEAFF. This sequence joins TRBV12-3 or TRBV12-4 and TRBJ1-1; no clear D gene. V was trimmed by 3 bases and J by 4 bases, leaving 12 bases between them. The CDR3 consists of 14 residues.

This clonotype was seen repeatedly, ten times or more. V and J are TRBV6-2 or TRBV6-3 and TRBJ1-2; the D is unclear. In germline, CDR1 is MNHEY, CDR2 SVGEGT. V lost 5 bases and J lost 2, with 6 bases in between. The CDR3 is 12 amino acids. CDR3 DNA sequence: TGTGCCAGCAGTGAGGGAAACTATGGCTACACCTTC. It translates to CASSEGNYGYTF.

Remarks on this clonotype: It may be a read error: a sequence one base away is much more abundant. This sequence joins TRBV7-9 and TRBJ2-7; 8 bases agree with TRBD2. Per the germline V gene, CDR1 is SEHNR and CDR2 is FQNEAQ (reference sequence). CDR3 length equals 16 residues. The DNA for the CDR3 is TGTGCCAGCAGCCCGAGGCGGGGGGCGGATTACTACGAGCAGCACTTC. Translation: CASSPRRGADYYEQHF. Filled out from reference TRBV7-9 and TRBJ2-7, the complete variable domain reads DTGVSQNPRHKITKRGQNVTFRCDPISEHNRLYWYRQTLGQGPEFLTYFQNEAQLEKSRLLSDRFSAERPKGSFSTLEIQRTEQGDSAMYLCASSPRRGADYYEQHFGPGTRLTVT.

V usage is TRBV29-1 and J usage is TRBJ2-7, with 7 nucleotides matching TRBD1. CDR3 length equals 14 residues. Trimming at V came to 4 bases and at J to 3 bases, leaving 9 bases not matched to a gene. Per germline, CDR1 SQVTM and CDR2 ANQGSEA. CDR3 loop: CSVAGGDRNYEQYF. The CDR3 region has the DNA TGCAGCGTTGCAGGTGGGGACAGAAACTACGAGCAGTACTTC.

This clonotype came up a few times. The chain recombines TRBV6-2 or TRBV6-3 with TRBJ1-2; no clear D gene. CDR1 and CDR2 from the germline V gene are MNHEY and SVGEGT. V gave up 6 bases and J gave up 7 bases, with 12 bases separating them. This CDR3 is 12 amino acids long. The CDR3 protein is CASSKPGSGYTF. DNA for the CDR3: TGTGCCAGCAGCAAACCAGGATCTGGCTACACCTTC.